This TCR beta chain was sequenced for a study of CD8+ T cells in alopecia areata. Investigators isolated RNA and reverse transcribed it into cDNA to act as the sequencing template. Assay used: immunoSEQ multiplex PCR; TCRdb lists only in-frame clones, some missing. The data hold about 270,000 clones, with over 45% observed a single time. Treatment reported: oral pan-JAK inhibitor, 5-10 mg twice daily. The sequence derives from a human donor with alopecia areata. The sample consisted of CD4+ T cells sorted from blood, taken between weeks 51 and 52, from a patient treated with tofacitinib.

CDR3 in DNA: TGCGCCAGCAGCTTGGACCCAGCGGGGGGCCTAAAAGAGACCCAGTACTTC. Residues: CASSLDPAGGLKETQYF. The gene calls are TRBV5-1 and TRBJ2-5; 9 bases are a match to TRBD2. V shed 0 bases, J shed 3 bases, and the junction held 9 bases outside the gene matches. Germline CDR1 reads SGHRS; CDR2 reads YFSETQ. The CDR3 has 17 residues.